This T cell receptor (beta chain) was recovered during a study of shared clonotypes between healthy human individuals (TCRdb year 2020). At the level of the whole study: The cohort included a few men and a couple of women between 18 and 49 years of age. Different laboratories and diverse techniques were used to prepare libraries and sequence TCR repertoires, to increase sequencing depth and limit assay-specific biases. To estimate repertoire size and how much clonotype sharing occurs between individuals, the study deeply sequenced the blood TCR repertoires of five healthy adults. For each donor, three plates each were used for CD4 naive and CD4 memory, two plates were used for CD8 naive, and one plate was used for CD8 memory. Leukapheresis yielded between about 0.94 and 8.9 billion PBMCs per donor. What the authors observed across the whole study: Compared with non-shared clonotypes, the clonotypes found in all four sorted-subset donors had higher generation probabilities. The small number of donors limited the genetic and exposure-history diversity represented. Pairwise subsampling led to the expectation that sequencing depth would affect the degree of clonotype sharing among donors. When a handful of donors were compared, the shared fraction of clonotypes was about 5.4% for naive CD4, more than 3% for naive CD8, 2.3% for memory CD4, and 0.35% to 0.5% for memory CD8. Larger estimated clonotype richness was generally found for naive subsets than for memory subsets. Sampling was restricted to blood, and TCR repertoires in tissues likely differ from the TCR repertoires found in blood. Rarefaction of sorted-subset datasets indicated incomplete sequencing despite the large sequencing depth.

V is clipped by 5 bases and J by 7 bases, and the sequence between their germline boundaries is 21 bases long. The CDR1 and CDR2 encoded by the germline V gene (reference sequence) are LNHDA and SQIVND. Its CDR3 holds 15 amino acids, cysteine through phenylalanine. Solely the CDR3 DNA is kept, with 45 bases framed from the first base. Using the deep immunoSEQ assay, multiplex PCR amplified TCR CDR3 regions from genomic DNA. Extracted genomic DNA from each cell subset was spread evenly across all wells of several immunoSEQ 96-well plates, with each plate serving as a replicate. For sorted subsets, roughly 0.2 ug genomic DNA, equal to tens of thousands of T cell genomes, was loaded into each replicate PCR. Purified libraries were measured with a Qubit 3.0 fluorometer, size-checked on a Bioanalyzer 2100, and measured again with the KAPA Library Quantification kit. Every immunoSEQ 96-well plate was sequenced on a separate single-read 150-cycle Illumina NextSeq 550 flow cell. Concerning the study's data processing: Because the immunoSEQ output held only junctional sequences and lacked quality scores, the filtering could not match the filtering applied to full-length reads. To assign V/J genes and CDR3, sequences were annotated against IMGT germline references using PyIR, a Python wrapper for IgBLAST v1.9. Reads were filtered out if the reads had weak V/J assignments (E-value above 1e-6), no CDR3, stop codons, out-of-frame junctions, or ambiguous translated residues. V3J clonotypes were defined by identical inferred V gene, J gene, and CDR3 amino acid sequence. Percentage overlap between repertoires was calculated by dividing the number of shared unique clonotypes by the size of the smaller repertoire. Repertoire richness was assessed with RTK rarefaction, the Chao1 estimator, and Recon v2.1 estimates of unobserved clonotypes. Generation probabilities for all TCRbeta clonotypes obtained by the gDNA method from a few donors were computed using OLGA. The table was pulled from immuneACCESS by TCRdb, which kept in-frame rearrangements only. Such tables lose some clones; where checked, under half of the loss comes from unresolved V genes, and the rest has no known cause. That table furnishes V, J and clone size, whereas the DNA furnished D and trimming. The sample profile shows approximately 500,000 clones; about 95% of them were found once. The ten top clones hold 0.06% of the sample.

Comment on this clone: Its antigen target is currently unknown. Base-call qualities are not available, and no considerably larger clone is one nucleotide away.

Healthy HIV-negative adults with no recently reported acute infections or vaccinations were included as donors. Every donor was a Caucasian adult living in Nashville, Tennessee, USA. CD4+ T cells were enriched by magnetic negative selection, after which naive cells were positively selected on CD45RA and the negative fraction was taken as the memory subset. After blood collection by leukapheresis, PBMCs were isolated using Ficoll-Histopaque density gradient centrifugation and then cryopreserved in the vapor phase of liquid nitrogen. Analytical flow cytometry was used to check the purity and quantity of each magnetically sorted T cell population. Each sorted fraction had its genomic DNA isolated and then quantified by UV absorbance on a Nanodrop 2000c.

The rearrangement joined TRBV19 to TRBJ2-7; the D gene assignment is ambiguous. The sequence was collected from a young woman in good health. The sequencing input was naive CD4+ T cells sorted from blood. This specimen's cell subset or site label, per the study, means: CD45RA+ positively selected. The CDR3 loop reads CASSFSDELSIEQYF. The bases read TGTGCCAGTAGTTTTTCGGACGAACTATCTATAGAGCAGTACTTC.